The 26 T cell receptor beta chains below were found in one sample sequenced in a study of blood T cell repertoires in COVID-19 (dated by TCRdb to about 2020). Library construction relied on the immunoSEQ multiplex PCR assay. Imported from immuneACCESS, the table was reduced by TCRdb to in-frame sequences with V and J called. These copies leave out some clones; in studies compared against another copy, an unresolved V gene accounts for under half, and the cause of the remainder is not known. This sample lists 70,000 to 80,000 clones; roughly 87% were detected once. 5% to 7.5% of the sample goes to the ten largest clones. Source material: peripheral blood. The receptors stem from a woman aged 50 to 60 with acute or convalescent COVID-19.

This clone showed up just once. The rearrangement links TRBV7-9 to TRBJ1-3; no definite D call. Trimming left V 5 bases short and J 4 bases short, with 12 bases between. CDR3 length equals 14 residues. CDR1 and CDR2 (germline): SEHNR, FQNEAQ (reference sequence). The CDR3 DNA reads as TGTGCCAGCAGCACGACACGATCGGGAAACACCATATATTTT. Encoded protein: CASSTTRSGNTIYF.

In DNA form, the CDR3 reads TGTGCCAGCAGCCAAGGTGCCAGGGTAAATAATGAAAAACTGTTTTTT. Amino acid sequence: CASSQGARVNNEKLFF. The chain carries TRBV3-1 (or the pseudogene TRBV3-2) and TRBJ1-4; D is possibly TRBD1 (5 bases). V shed 1 base and J shed 4 bases, with 13 bases lying between them. The germline V gene encodes CDR1 LGHDT and CDR2 YNNKEL (reference sequence). This CDR3 contains 16 residues.

J is TRBJ1-6 and V is TRBV19; TRBD1 is a possible D gene (6 bases). Germline CDR1 reads LNHDA; CDR2 reads SQIVND (reference sequence). This CDR3 is 17 amino acids long. V lost 5 bases and J lost 9, with 23 bases in between. This chain's CDR3 is CASSSTGQGPNGSPLHF. The CDR3 DNA reads as TGTGCCAGTAGTTCTACGGGACAAGGGCCCAATGGTTCACCCCTCCACTTT.

The chain uses TRBV10-3 and TRBJ2-1; TRBD2 agrees at 10 bases. Germline V CDR1 and CDR2: ENHRY, SYGVKD. Trimming removed 7 bases from V and 0 bases from J; junction bases left unmatched: 12. This CDR3 has 18 amino acids. CDR3 region: CAIIRWLAGASSYNEQFF. CDR3 sequence (DNA): TGTGCCATCATTAGGTGGCTAGCGGGGGCCAGCTCCTACAATGAGCAGTTCTTC.

The chain combines TRBV7-2 with TRBJ2-1, with TRBD1 matching 9 bases. V trimming: 6 bases; J trimming: 6 bases; junction bases outside the gene matches: 9. The germline V gene has CDR1 SGHTA and CDR2 FQGNSA. The length of the CDR3 is 15 residues. Here the CDR3 reads CASRLTGTGSNEQFF. Here the CDR3 DNA reads TGTGCCAGCAGATTGACCGGGACAGGGAGCAATGAGCAGTTCTTC.

This sequence joins TRBV6-2 or TRBV6-3 and TRBJ2-1; 8 nucleotides agree with TRBD2. CDR1 is MNHEY, CDR2 SVGEGT, per germline. The CDR3 totals 16 residues. V lost 2 bases, J lost 7 bases, and 10 bases stayed unmatched. The CDR3 sequence is CASSYLAGTIQNEQFF. In nucleotides, the CDR3 is TGTGCCAGCAGTTACCTAGCGGGTACGATACAAAATGAGCAGTTCTTC.

V and J are TRBV11-2 and TRBJ2-1; possible D gene TRBD1, 5 bases. This CDR3 has 14 residues. V was cut by 2 bases and J by 6 bases, with 11 bases left in between. Germline V gene lookup returns CDR1 SGHAT and CDR2 FQNNGV. In DNA form, the CDR3 reads TGTGCCAGCAGCTTATCTCAGGGTACCAATGAGCAGTTCTTC. It translates to CASSLSQGTNEQFF.

This chain joins TRBV19 and TRBJ1-4; D gene unclear. In germline, CDR1 is LNHDA, CDR2 SQIVND (reference sequence). This CDR3 is built from 15 residues. The V end lost 5 bases, the J end lost 0 bases, and 10 bases lay between the germline ends. As DNA, the CDR3 is TGTGCCAGTAGTTTTCTTTCTGCAACTAATGAAAAACTGTTTTTT. Protein sequence: CASSFLSATNEKLFF.

This chain joins TRBV7-3 and TRBJ1-1, with unresolved D. V lost 5 bases to trimming and J lost 1 base, with 8 bases between them. This CDR3 spans 13 amino acids. Germline assignment: CDR1 SGHTA and CDR2 FQGTGA. The CDR3 region has the DNA TGTGCCAGCAGCCTATACAGGAACACTGAAGCTTTCTTT. Its translation: CASSLYRNTEAFF. Combining the CDR3 with reference TRBV7-3 and TRBJ1-1 gives the whole variable domain GAGVSQTPSNKVTEKGKYVELRCDPISGHTALYWYRQSLGQGPEFLIYFQGTGAADDSGLPNDRFFAVRPEGSVSTLKIQRTERGDSAVYLCASSLYRNTEAFFGQGTRLTVV.

This chain connects TRBV7-3 to TRBJ1-2; the D is unclear. Germline V gene lookup returns CDR1 SGHTA and CDR2 FQGTGA. Between the trimmed V and J ends, which lost 5 bases and 5 bases, there was a span of 12 bases. This CDR3 is 13 amino acids long. DNA for the CDR3: TGTGCCAGCAGCCAAAGCGGGTTATATGGCTACACCTTC. This codes for CASSQSGLYGYTF.

The V gene is TRBV5-4, the J gene TRBJ1-2; 10 bases match TRBD1. J lost 6 bases, V lost 4 bases, and 12 bases had no gene match. Germline V CDR1 and CDR2: SGHNT, YYREEE (reference sequence). The CDR3 loop spans 16 amino acids. The CDR3 here is CASSAIGDRGRNGYTF. CDR3 in DNA: TGTGCCAGCAGCGCCATCGGTGACAGGGGGCGGAATGGCTACACCTTC.

V usage is TRBV5-1 and J usage is TRBJ1-2; unclear D gene. The CDR3 is 14 residues long. The V gene lost 4 bases and the J gene lost 0 bases, with 10 bases spanning the gap. CDR1 SGHRS and CDR2 YFSETQ come from the germline V gene. Here the CDR3 reads CASSPTTTNYGYTF. CDR3 bases: TGCGCCAGCAGCCCCACAACAACTAACTATGGCTACACCTTC. The full variable domain, rest sourced from reference TRBV5-1 and TRBJ1-2, is KAGVTQTPRYLIKTRGQQVTLSCSPISGHRSVSWYQQTPGQGLQFLFEYFSETQRNKGNFPGRFSGRQFSNSRSEMNVSTLELGDSALYLCASSPTTTNYGYTFGSGTRLTVV.

The gene calls are TRBV5-1 and TRBJ2-3, with 7 bases identical to TRBD2. This CDR3 spans 16 amino acids. Per the germline V gene, CDR1 is SGHRS and CDR2 is YFSETQ. V trimming: 0 bases; J trimming: 0 bases; junction bases outside the gene matches: 4. The CDR3 coding sequence is TGCGCCAGCAGCTTGGCCCTAGCGGAGAGCACAGATACGCAGTATTTT. Its protein is CASSLALAESTDTQYF.

This clone is a singleton in its sample. The chain links TRBV3-1 (or the pseudogene TRBV3-2) to TRBJ2-7; 11 positions agree with TRBD2. The J segment lost 5 bases and the V segment lost 6 bases, leaving 9 bases of the junction unmatched. Germline-derived CDR1 and CDR2 are LGHDT and YNNKEL (reference sequence). The CDR3 loop spans 15 amino acids. The CDR3 DNA follows: TGTGCCAGCAGTCGGATAGCGGGAGGGCAAGACGAGCAGTACTTC. Translating gives CASSRIAGGQDEQYF.

The J gene is TRBJ2-7, the V gene TRBV12-3 or TRBV12-4; D gene unclear. The CDR3 runs 13 residues. V was pared by 2 bases and J by 4 bases, with 9 bases between. The CDR3 loop is CASSLSRLYEQYF. CDR3 coding DNA: TGTGCCAGCAGTTTATCTCGACTGTACGAGCAGTACTTC.

This sequence joins TRBV5-1 and TRBJ2-3, with 8 positions matching TRBD2. The CDR3 runs to 18 residues. Germline loops: CDR1 SGHRS, CDR2 YFSETQ. V shed 1 base and J 0 bases; nucleotides not matched to a gene: 10. This CDR3 reads CASSLYPGGITSTDTQYF. CDR3 in DNA: TGCGCCAGCAGCTTGTATCCGGGAGGGATAACTAGCACAGATACGCAGTATTTT.

The chain is built from TRBV7-9 and TRBJ1-4; D may be TRBD1 (5 bases). V was shortened by 5 bases and J by 7 bases, with 14 bases between the two germline ends. Germline CDR1 SEHNR, CDR2 FQNEAQ (reference sequence). The CDR3 is made up of 14 amino acids. DNA for the CDR3: TGTGCCAGCAGCCATACAGGAGACGGTGAAAAACTGTTTTTT. Its translation is CASSHTGDGEKLFF.

This clone has just a few counts. V is TRBV5-1 and J is TRBJ1-5, with D possibly TRBD1 on 5 matching bases. The V end lost 0 bases, the J end lost 7 bases, and 14 bases lay between the germline ends. CDR1 and CDR2 from the germline V gene are SGHRS and YFSETQ. CDR3 size: 15 residues. DNA for the CDR3: TGCGCCAGCAGCTTGGCTGCAGGGCGGGAACAGCCCCAGCATTTT. Amino acid sequence: CASSLAAGREQPQHF.

The chain links TRBV6-2 or TRBV6-3 to TRBJ1-5, with D unresolved. Trimming left V 2 bases short and J 7 bases short, with 9 bases between. Germline V CDR1 and CDR2: MNHEY, SVGEGT. The CDR3 is 13 amino acids. The CDR3 DNA follows: TGTGCCAGCAGTTACCGGACGGGGCAGCCCCAGCATTTT. As protein: CASSYRTGQPQHF.

The V gene is TRBV5-1, the J gene TRBJ1-1; possible D gene TRBD1, 6 bases. The CDR3 runs to 14 residues. V was cut by 0 bases and J by 5 bases, with 11 bases left in between. Germline CDR1 and CDR2: SGHRS and YFSETQ. The CDR3 coding sequence is TGCGCCAGCAGCTTGGCCCAGGGGAGTACTGAAGCTTTCTTT. Translating gives CASSLAQGSTEAFF.

The chain recombines TRBV2 with TRBJ1-2, with a possible D match to TRBD1 (5 bases). The CDR3 runs 15 residues. Germline V gives CDR1 SNHLY, CDR2 FYNNEI. Trimming removed 9 bases from V and 1 base from J, with 18 bases in between. The CDR3 coding sequence is TGTGCCAGTAGGGGAGGACCCCTTGGTAACTATGGCTACACCTTC. The encoded protein is CASRGGPLGNYGYTF.

The CDR3 DNA follows: TGCGCCAGCGCACAGGGTTCCTATAATTCACCCCTCCACTTT. This translates into CASAQGSYNSPLHF. The V gene is TRBV4-1, the J gene TRBJ1-6; D might be TRBD1 (6 bases). Germline CDR1 reads MGHRA; CDR2 reads YSYEKL. This CDR3 is 14 amino acids long. The V gene lost 8 bases and the J gene lost 1 base, with 9 bases spanning the gap.

The chain joins TRBV6-5 to TRBJ1-2, with 10 bases matching TRBD1. CDR3 size: 13 residues. The V gene's germline CDR1 is MNHEY and CDR2 SVGAGI. V was pared by 8 bases and J by 12 bases, with 12 bases of the junction left unmatched. The CDR3 spells CASGTGTGEKDTF. CDR3 in DNA: TGTGCCAGCGGGACCGGGACAGGGGAAAAGGACACCTTC.

The rearrangement uses TRBV6-5 and TRBJ2-1; 11 bases are shared with TRBD1. The trim removed 3 bases at V and 7 bases at J, leaving 5 bases unmatched. The CDR3 is 15 amino acids. The germline V gene has CDR1 MNHEY and CDR2 SVGAGI. The CDR3 DNA sequence: TGTGCCAGCAGTTATGGGACAGGGGGGCCGAATGAGCAGTTCTTC. It translates to CASSYGTGGPNEQFF.

The gene calls are TRBV29-1 and TRBJ1-1, with 7 bases identical to TRBD1. V shed 7 bases, J shed 2 bases, and the junction held 7 bases outside the gene matches. The CDR3 is 13 residues long. CDR1 SQVTM and CDR2 ANQGSEA come from the germline V gene. Here the CDR3 reads CSASGTDNTEAFF. The CDR3 coding sequence is TGCAGCGCCTCCGGGACAGATAACACTGAAGCTTTCTTT.

This clone was found a few times. The chain couples TRBV5-1 to TRBJ2-7; D call uncertain. CDR1 and CDR2 from the germline V gene are SGHRS and YFSETQ. The CDR3 covers 14 residues. V was pared by 1 base and J by 7 bases, with 15 bases between. CDR3 DNA: TGCGCCAGCAGCTTGCTATTAGGAGCTACGGAGCAGTACTTC. Translation gives CASSLLLGATEQYF.